This TCR beta chain stems from a study of T-cell reconstitution after alpha-beta-depleted transplantation in children. This CDR3 region has 15 residues. The V end was cut by 0 bases, the J end by 3 bases, with 13 bases between. CDR1 and CDR2 (germline): SGHRS, YFSETQ. For TCRbeta, the library was prepared with unique molecular identifiers. A single record per CDR3 protein comes from TCRdb applying MiXCR to the PCR reads. The sample includes about 610,000 distinct CDR3 sequences, about 10% of them seen just once. The chain recombines TRBV5-1 with TRBJ2-7, with D maybe TRBD2 (5 bases). This receptor was obtained from a human donor who donated a stem cell graft to a child with acute myeloid leukemia. The material sequenced was PBMCs from the stem cell graft donor, taken from the stem cell graft. The CDR3 DNA follows: TGCGCCAGCAGCTTGGAAGGTATTAGCGTCTACGAGCAGTACTTC. It encodes CASSLEGISVYEQYF.